Listed below are T cell receptor beta chains from one sample, sequenced in a study of blood T cell repertoires in COVID-19. Generated by immunoSEQ multiplex PCR, the TCRdb table keeps only in-frame clones and is missing some. The sample holds about 86,000 clones, around four fifths seen once. Sequencing was carried out using peripheral blood. The receptors come from a man over 45 with acute or convalescent COVID-19. The CDR3 runs from the conserved cysteine through the conserved F or W. A D gene is named only where the DNA matches it firmly. Rows may omit the clone size; those that give it use once, few, many or a size class.

D gene	J gene	V gene	clone size	CDR3 protein	CDR3 DNA
TRBD2	TRBJ2-5	TRBV5-6	.	CASSLTSGGGETQYF	TGTGCCAGCAGCCTGACTAGCGGGGGCGGAGAGACCCAGTACTTC
.	TRBJ2-7	TRBV5-1	.	CASSSSVPYEQYF	TGCGCCAGCAGCTCTAGCGTTCCCTACGAGCAGTACTTC
.	TRBJ2-5	TRBV12-3/TRBV12-4	.	CASSLNLQETQYF	TGTGCCAGCAGTTTAAATTTACAAGAGACCCAGTACTTC
TRBD2	TRBJ2-2	TRBV24-1	.	CATSDTGTSGRVPGELFF	TGTGCCACCAGTGATACCGGGACTAGCGGGAGGGTCCCCGGGGAGCTGTTTTTT
.	TRBJ2-7	TRBV6-1	.	CASSENRYSYEQYF	TGTGCCAGCAGTGAGAACAGATACTCCTACGAGCAGTACTTC
TRBD2	TRBJ2-7	TRBV19	few	CASRGASGTSYEQYF	TGTGCCAGTCGTGGGGCTAGCGGGACTTCCTACGAGCAGTACTTC
TRBD1	TRBJ1-3	TRBV16	.	CASSPTGTSGNTIYF	TGTGCCAGCAGCCCGACAGGGACCTCTGGAAACACCATATATTTT
TRBD1	TRBJ2-3	TRBV24-1	.	CATGIGTATDTQYF	TGTGCCACTGGTATTGGGACAGCAACAGATACGCAGTATTTT
TRBD2	TRBJ2-7	TRBV7-9	.	CASSLGSGRSGTYEQYF	TGTGCCAGCAGCTTAGGTAGCGGGAGATCGGGAACCTACGAGCAGTACTTC
.	TRBJ1-5	TRBV28	.	CASSFSAVRGSQHF	TGTGCCAGCAGTTTTTCAGCCGTTAGAGGGTCCCAGCATTTT
.	TRBJ1-2	TRBV29-1	.	CSVEARGYGYTF	TGCAGCGTTGAGGCCAGGGGCTATGGCTACACCTTC
.	TRBJ2-5	TRBV29-1	.	CSVVAGASQETQYF	TGCAGCGTTGTGGCGGGGGCCAGTCAAGAGACCCAGTACTTC
TRBD2	TRBJ2-1	TRBV5-1	.	CASSLSTSGSYNEQFF	TGCGCCAGCAGCTTATCTACTAGCGGCTCCTACAATGAGCAGTTCTTC
.	TRBJ2-1	TRBV18	.	CASSPSQVGNEQFF	TGTGCCAGCTCACCCAGCCAGGTGGGTAATGAGCAGTTCTTC
.	TRBJ2-7	TRBV28	.	CASSLYRYSSYEQYF	TGTGCCAGCAGTTTATACAGGTATAGCTCCTACGAGCAGTACTTC
TRBD2	TRBJ2-7	TRBV28	.	CASSSPGGNSYEQYF	TGTGCCAGCAGTTCCCCGGGGGGGAACTCCTACGAGCAGTACTTC
TRBD2	TRBJ2-1	TRBV28	.	CASSPGTSAYNEQFF	TGTGCCAGCAGTCCCGGGACTAGCGCCTACAATGAGCAGTTCTTC
TRBD2	TRBJ2-1	TRBV5-5	.	CASSETSGRVVNEQFF	TGTGCCAGCAGCGAGACTAGCGGGAGGGTAGTGAATGAGCAGTTCTTC
TRBD1	TRBJ2-3	TRBV7-9	.	CASSRGAGQGADTQYF	TGTGCCAGCAGCCGGGGCGCAGGACAGGGGGCAGATACGCAGTATTTT
TRBD1	TRBJ1-4	TRBV7-9	.	CASPGTGRNEKLFF	TGTGCCAGCCCCGGGACAGGGCGTAATGAAAAACTGTTTTTT
.	TRBJ2-7	TRBV18	.	CASSPAAAYEQYF	TGTGCCAGCTCACCAGCGGCAGCCTACGAGCAGTACTTC
.	TRBJ1-3	TRBV6-2/TRBV6-3	.	CASSYTRTVGNTIYF	TGTGCCAGCAGTTACACACGGACAGTCGGAAACACCATATATTTT
TRBD1	TRBJ2-1	TRBV6-5	.	CASSTQDRNNNEQFF	TGTGCCAGCAGTACACAGGACAGGAACAACAATGAGCAGTTCTTC